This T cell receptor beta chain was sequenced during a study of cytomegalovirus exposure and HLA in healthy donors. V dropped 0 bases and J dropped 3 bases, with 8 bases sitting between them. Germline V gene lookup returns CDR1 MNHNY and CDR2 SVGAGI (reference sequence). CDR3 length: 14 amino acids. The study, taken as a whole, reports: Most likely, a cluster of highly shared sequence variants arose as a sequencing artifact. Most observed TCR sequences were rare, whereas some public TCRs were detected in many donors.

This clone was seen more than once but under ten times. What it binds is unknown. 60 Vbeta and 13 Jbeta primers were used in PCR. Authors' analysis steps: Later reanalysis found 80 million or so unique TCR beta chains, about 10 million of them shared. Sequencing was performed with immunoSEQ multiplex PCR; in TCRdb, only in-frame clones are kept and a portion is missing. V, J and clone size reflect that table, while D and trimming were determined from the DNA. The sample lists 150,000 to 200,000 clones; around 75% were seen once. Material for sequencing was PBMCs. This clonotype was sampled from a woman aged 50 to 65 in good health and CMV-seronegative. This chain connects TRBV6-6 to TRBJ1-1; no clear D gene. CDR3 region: CASSYSGMDTEAFF. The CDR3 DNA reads TGTGCCAGCAGTTACTCCGGGATGGACACTGAAGCTTTCTTT.